The rows below give T cell receptor beta chains drawn from one sample of a study of lymphopenia after photon versus proton radiotherapy. Repertoires were generated with immunoSEQ multiplex PCR, while TCRdb's copy carries only in-frame clones and drops some. This table has tens of thousands of clones, over 80% appearing once. Specimen: peripheral blood, collected from a patient treated with proton-based radiotherapy. These receptor sequences come from a woman aged 70 to 79 with pancreatic cancer. Each CDR3 is given with its conserved first and last residue. Each record gives: J gene, CDR3 length, clone size, V gene, D gene, CDR3 protein, CDR3 DNA. The D gene is left open where the match is weak. Rows give clone size only sometimes, using once, few, many, or a class for an expanded clone.

j_call: TRBJ2-1; cdr3_length: 13; clone_size: NA; v_call: TRBV19; d_call: TRBD2; cdr3_aa: CASSVLAVNEQFF; cdr3_nt: TGTGCCAGTAGTGTACTAGCGGTAAATGAGCAGTTCTTC
j_call: TRBJ2-1; cdr3_length: 19; clone_size: NA; v_call: TRBV7-6; d_call: TRBD2; cdr3_aa: CASSLVVGATSGDNDEQFF; cdr3_nt: TGTGCCAGCAGCTTAGTTGTTGGGGCCACTAGCGGGGATAACGATGAGCAGTTCTTC
j_call: TRBJ2-1; cdr3_length: 15; clone_size: NA; v_call: TRBV5-1; d_call: TRBD1; cdr3_aa: CASSLGGTGVNEQFF; cdr3_nt: TGCGCCAGCAGCTTGGGCGGGACAGGGGTCAATGAGCAGTTCTTC
j_call: TRBJ2-1; cdr3_length: 17; clone_size: once; v_call: TRBV2; d_call: NA; cdr3_aa: CASREDSGQGTYNEQFF; cdr3_nt: TGTGCCAGCAGGGAGGACTCTGGGCAGGGTACCTACAATGAGCAGTTCTTC
j_call: TRBJ2-3; cdr3_length: 15; clone_size: NA; v_call: TRBV23-1; d_call: TRBD1; cdr3_aa: CASSRSGQGTDTQYF; cdr3_nt: TGCGCCAGCAGCCGCTCGGGACAGGGCACAGATACGCAGTATTTT
j_call: TRBJ1-2; cdr3_length: 11; clone_size: NA; v_call: TRBV10-3; d_call: NA; cdr3_aa: CAISDGGVYTF; cdr3_nt: TGTGCCATCAGTGACGGGGGGGTCTACACCTTC
j_call: TRBJ2-7; cdr3_length: 11; clone_size: NA; v_call: TRBV28; d_call: NA; cdr3_aa: CASSNRDEQYF; cdr3_nt: TGTGCCAGCAGTAACCGCGACGAGCAGTACTTC
j_call: TRBJ2-7; cdr3_length: 14; clone_size: NA; v_call: TRBV5-1; d_call: NA; cdr3_aa: CASSPHYEGYEQYF; cdr3_nt: TGCGCCAGCAGCCCGCATTACGAAGGGTACGAGCAGTACTTC
j_call: TRBJ2-5; cdr3_length: 14; clone_size: NA; v_call: TRBV10-3; d_call: TRBD1; cdr3_aa: CAIRSTGMWKTQYF; cdr3_nt: TGTGCCATCAGGTCGACAGGGATGTGGAAGACCCAGTACTTC
j_call: TRBJ1-5; cdr3_length: 12; clone_size: once; v_call: TRBV5-6; d_call: NA; cdr3_aa: CASSLNFGPQHF; cdr3_nt: TGTGCCAGCAGCTTGAATTTCGGACCCCAGCATTTT
j_call: TRBJ1-5; cdr3_length: 16; clone_size: NA; v_call: TRBV7-3; d_call: TRBD1; cdr3_aa: CASRPPDRAKDQPQHF; cdr3_nt: TGTGCCAGCAGACCCCCGGACAGGGCCAAAGATCAGCCCCAGCATTTT
j_call: TRBJ2-2; cdr3_length: 18; clone_size: NA; v_call: TRBV27; d_call: NA; cdr3_aa: CASSFLIGTRGNTGELFF; cdr3_nt: TGTGCCAGCAGTTTCCTTATCGGTACCAGGGGGAACACCGGGGAGCTGTTTTTT
j_call: TRBJ2-3; cdr3_length: 16; clone_size: NA; v_call: TRBV30; d_call: TRBD2; cdr3_aa: CAWSLRLALLADTQYF; cdr3_nt: TGTGCCTGGAGTCTTCGACTAGCGCTTCTCGCCGATACGCAGTATTTT
j_call: TRBJ1-2; cdr3_length: 16; clone_size: NA; v_call: TRBV7-2; d_call: TRBD1; cdr3_aa: CASSLEGTAFNYGYTF; cdr3_nt: TGTGCCAGCAGCTTAGAAGGGACAGCTTTTAACTATGGCTACACCTTC
j_call: TRBJ2-3; cdr3_length: 16; clone_size: NA; v_call: TRBV11-3; d_call: TRBD2; cdr3_aa: CASSLDGGRATDTQYF; cdr3_nt: TGTGCCAGCAGCTTAGATGGTGGGAGGGCCACAGATACGCAGTATTTT
j_call: TRBJ2-3; cdr3_length: 15; clone_size: NA; v_call: TRBV29-1; d_call: TRBD2; cdr3_aa: CSVGDSGSSTDTQYF; cdr3_nt: TGCAGCGTGGGGGATAGCGGGAGTAGTACAGATACGCAGTATTTT
j_call: TRBJ2-1; cdr3_length: 16; clone_size: NA; v_call: TRBV28; d_call: TRBD2; cdr3_aa: CASSPLRTSGNNEQFF; cdr3_nt: TGTGCCAGCAGTCCCCTCCGGACTAGCGGGAACAATGAGCAGTTCTTC
j_call: TRBJ2-1; cdr3_length: 16; clone_size: few; v_call: TRBV2; d_call: NA; cdr3_aa: CASSGRGDFRYNEQFF; cdr3_nt: TGTGCCAGCAGTGGAAGGGGGGACTTCCGCTACAATGAGCAGTTCTTC
j_call: TRBJ2-3; cdr3_length: 14; clone_size: NA; v_call: TRBV7-2; d_call: TRBD2; cdr3_aa: CASSLKGGADTQYF; cdr3_nt: TGTGCCAGCAGCTTAAAGGGAGGGGCCGATACGCAGTATTTT
j_call: TRBJ1-6; cdr3_length: 15; clone_size: NA; v_call: TRBV9; d_call: TRBD1; cdr3_aa: CASSPQLQGDSPLHF; cdr3_nt: TGTGCCAGCAGCCCTCAACTCCAGGGGGATTCACCCCTCCACTTT
j_call: TRBJ2-3; cdr3_length: 15; clone_size: once; v_call: TRBV4-1; d_call: NA; cdr3_aa: CASSQDNGGTDTQYF; cdr3_nt: TGCGCCAGCAGCCAAGATAACGGGGGCACAGATACGCAGTATTTT
j_call: TRBJ2-1; cdr3_length: 16; clone_size: once; v_call: TRBV19; d_call: TRBD1; cdr3_aa: CASRLTRDRGYNEQFF; cdr3_nt: TGTGCCAGTCGCTTGACCCGGGACAGGGGTTACAATGAGCAGTTCTTC
j_call: TRBJ2-5; cdr3_length: 14; clone_size: NA; v_call: TRBV29-1; d_call: NA; cdr3_aa: CSVSHAVSQETQYF; cdr3_nt: TGCAGCGTCTCCCATGCGGTCAGCCAAGAGACCCAGTACTTC
j_call: TRBJ2-1; cdr3_length: 15; clone_size: NA; v_call: TRBV29-1; d_call: TRBD1; cdr3_aa: CSVERGTGGADEQFF; cdr3_nt: TGCAGCGTTGAACGGGGGACAGGGGGCGCAGATGAGCAGTTCTTC
j_call: TRBJ1-1; cdr3_length: 14; clone_size: NA; v_call: TRBV10-3; d_call: TRBD1; cdr3_aa: CAIKQGGMNTEAFF; cdr3_nt: TGTGCCATCAAACAGGGGGGGATGAACACTGAAGCTTTCTTT
j_call: TRBJ2-7; cdr3_length: 14; clone_size: NA; v_call: TRBV21-1; d_call: NA; cdr3_aa: CASSTLDRGYEQYF; cdr3_nt: TGTGCCAGCAGCACGCTTGACAGGGGCTACGAGCAGTACTTC
j_call: TRBJ2-7; cdr3_length: 15; clone_size: few; v_call: TRBV5-6; d_call: NA; cdr3_aa: CASSLRGISSYEQYF; cdr3_nt: TGTGCCAGCAGCTTACGCGGGATATCCTCCTACGAGCAGTACTTC
j_call: TRBJ2-5; cdr3_length: 16; clone_size: once; v_call: TRBV11-3; d_call: TRBD2; cdr3_aa: CASSLDPSAGVETQYF; cdr3_nt: TGTGCCAGCAGCTTAGATCCCTCCGCGGGAGTAGAGACCCAGTACTTC
j_call: TRBJ1-5; cdr3_length: 13; clone_size: NA; v_call: TRBV7-2; d_call: NA; cdr3_aa: CASSLGAGQPQHF; cdr3_nt: TGTGCCAGCAGCTTAGGAGCGGGTCAGCCCCAGCATTTT
j_call: TRBJ2-2; cdr3_length: 16; clone_size: NA; v_call: TRBV7-9; d_call: TRBD2; cdr3_aa: CASSPLAGVWTGELFF; cdr3_nt: TGTGCCAGCAGCCCCCTAGCGGGAGTTTGGACCGGGGAGCTGTTTTTT
j_call: TRBJ1-5; cdr3_length: 15; clone_size: NA; v_call: TRBV7-2; d_call: NA; cdr3_aa: CASSLVVHSNQPQHF; cdr3_nt: TGTGCCAGCAGCTTAGTAGTTCATAGCAATCAGCCCCAGCATTTT
j_call: TRBJ1-2; cdr3_length: 16; clone_size: once; v_call: TRBV5-4; d_call: TRBD1; cdr3_aa: CASSSGQGSSNYGYTF; cdr3_nt: TGTGCCAGCAGCTCGGGACAGGGGTCTTCTAACTATGGCTACACCTTC